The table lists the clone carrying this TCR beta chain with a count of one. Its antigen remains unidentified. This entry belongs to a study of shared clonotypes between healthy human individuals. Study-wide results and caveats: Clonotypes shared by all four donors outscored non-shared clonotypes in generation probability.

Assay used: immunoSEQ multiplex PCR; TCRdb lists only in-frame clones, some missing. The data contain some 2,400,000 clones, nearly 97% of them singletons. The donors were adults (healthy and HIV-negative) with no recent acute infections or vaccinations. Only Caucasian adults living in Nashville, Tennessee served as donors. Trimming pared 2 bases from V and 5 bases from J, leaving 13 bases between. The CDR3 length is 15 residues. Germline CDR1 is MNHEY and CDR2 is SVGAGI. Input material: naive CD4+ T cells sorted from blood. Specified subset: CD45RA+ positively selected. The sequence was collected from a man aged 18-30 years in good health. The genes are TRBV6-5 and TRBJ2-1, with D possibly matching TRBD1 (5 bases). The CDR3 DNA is TGTGCCAGCAGTTACGAAGACAGCCCGAACAATGAGCAGTTCTTC. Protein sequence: CASSYEDSPNNEQFF.